This T cell receptor (beta chain) was recovered during a study of T-cell memory formation after mild COVID-19. Broader study findings: Pre-infection memory showed some responding clones, and this suggested that cross-reactive memory joined.

This CDR3 is 16 amino acids long. The V end lost 5 bases, the J end lost 1 base, and 17 bases lay between the germline ends. Per the germline V gene, CDR1 is SGHTA and CDR2 is FQGNSA. This clonotype was counted between two and nine times. What it binds is unknown. Each CDR3 protein gets one entry after TCRdb re-called the 5' RACE reads with MiXCR. The sample consists of approximately 290,000 distinct CDR3 sequences, around 15% of them appearing once. Input material: PBMCs or a T cell subset sorted from them (not recorded which). V is TRBV7-2 and J is TRBJ1-1; maybe TRBD1 (5 bases). The clonotype originates from a man aged 18 to 35 who had mild COVID-19 (a few samples of this study predate the infection). Cell type and time point are not known. The CDR3 here is CASSPRLGGGNTEAFF. The DNA for the CDR3 is TGTGCCAGCAGCCCAAGGTTGGGGGGTGGGAACACTGAAGCTTTCTTT.